The rows below give T cell receptor beta chains drawn from one sample of a study of identical twins. MiXCR was run by TCRdb on the 5' RACE reads, yielding one entry per CDR3 protein. The sample shows some 760,000 distinct CDR3 sequences, 15% to 20% of them seen only once. This same sample was also taken into another study, of T cells expressing NK-cell markers.

Sequenced input: PBMCs. The receptors were gathered from a woman between 18 and 30 years old in good health. The CDR3 runs from the conserved cysteine through the conserved F or W. D genes are given only for firm matches. Some rows mark clone size as missing; the rest say once, few, many or name a class of expanded clone.

TRBV7-2	.	TRBD2	TRBJ2-7	CASSLWTSGRFEQYF	TGTGCCAGCAGCTTATGGACTAGCGGGAGATTCGAGCAGTACTTC
TRBV5-1	once	.	TRBJ1-5	CASSLAGVHNQPQHF	TGCGCCAGCAGCTTGGCAGGGGTTCACAATCAGCCCCAGCATTTT
TRBV2	.	.	TRBJ2-5	CASSTSSVGQETQYF	TGTGCCAGCAGTACGTCTAGCGTAGGCCAAGAGACCCAGTACTTC
TRBV6-1	.	TRBD2	TRBJ2-3	CASSPGTTRPQYF	TGTGCCAGCAGTCCTGGGACTACTCGGCCGCAGTATTTT
TRBV9	few	.	TRBJ2-5	CASSVGPGNGETQYF	TGTGCCAGCAGCGTAGGTCCCGGGAATGGGGAGACCCAGTACTTC
TRBV24-1	.	.	TRBJ2-3	CATSDLQRGQSTDTQYF	TGTGCCACCAGTGATTTGCAACGGGGGCAATCGACAGATACGCAGTATTTT
TRBV27	few	TRBD1	TRBJ2-1	CASSLNRGLHEQFF	TGTGCCAGCAGTTTAAACAGGGGGCTCCATGAGCAGTTCTTC
TRBV7-9	few	.	TRBJ2-1	CASSFPLREGGYNEQFF	TGTGCCAGCAGCTTCCCGCTAAGGGAGGGGGGGTACAATGAGCAGTTCTTC
TRBV27	.	TRBD2	TRBJ2-7	CASRDGGEQYF	TGTGCCAGCAGGGACGGGGGGGAGCAGTACTTC
TRBV20-1	few	.	TRBJ2-3	CSAGRIREDTQYF	TGCAGTGCGGGACGAATCAGGGAAGATACGCAGTATTTT
TRBV29-1	few	.	TRBJ2-4	CSVVRGTELSKNIQYF	TGCAGCGTTGTGAGGGGGACCGAGCTTAGCAAAAACATTCAGTACTTC
TRBV7-9	few	.	TRBJ2-4	CASSLGHHEDIQYF	TGTGCCAGCAGCCTAGGACATCACGAGGACATTCAGTACTTC
TRBV18	.	.	TRBJ2-5	CASSPPGRQETQYF	TGTGCCAGCTCACCACCCGGCAGGCAAGAGACCCAGTACTTC
TRBV7-9	many	TRBD1	TRBJ2-3	CASSLGQGAGDTQYF	TGTGCCAGCAGCCTCGGACAGGGGGCCGGAGATACGCAGTATTTT
TRBV6-2/TRBV6-3	.	TRBD1	TRBJ2-1	CASSYSGTGTIQFF	TGTGCCAGCAGTTACTCCGGGACAGGCACCATACAGTTCTTC
TRBV21-1	many	.	TRBJ2-7	CASSSFGTLYEQYF	TGTGCCAGCAGCAGCTTCGGGACTTTGTACGAGCAGTACTTC
TRBV5-6	few	TRBD2	TRBJ2-1	CASSEAGAFYNEQFF	TGTGCCAGCAGCGAAGCGGGGGCTTTCTACAATGAGCAGTTCTTC
TRBV21-1	few	.	TRBJ2-5	CASSNRRLAGGWEETQYF	TGTGCCAGCAGCAATCGCAGACTAGCGGGAGGTTGGGAAGAGACCCAGTACTTC
TRBV5-1	few	.	TRBJ1-1	CASGLQQNTEAFF	TGCGCCAGCGGGCTTCAGCAGAACACTGAAGCTTTCTTT
TRBV7-2	.	.	TRBJ1-1	CASQADRMNTEAFF	TGTGCCAGCCAGGCAGACCGGATGAACACTGAAGCTTTCTTT
TRBV5-5	few	TRBD2	TRBJ2-7	CASSLGSSWTSVVEQYF	TGTGCCAGCAGCTTGGGCTCGTCTTGGACTAGCGTTGTTGAGCAGTACTTC
TRBV12-3/TRBV12-4	many	.	TRBJ2-7	CASSLRGDLRF	TGTGCCAGCAGTTTAAGAGGAGACCTCCGCTTC
TRBV7-2	.	.	TRBJ2-7	CASSLVSGSPTYEQYF	TGTGCCAGCAGCTTAGTGTCGGGGTCCCCCACCTACGAGCAGTACTTC
TRBV5-6	few	.	TRBJ1-1	CASSLPTAEAFF	TGTGCCAGCAGCTTGCCGACAGCTGAAGCTTTCTTT
TRBV11-2	.	TRBD1	TRBJ2-5	CASSLESQGYQETQYF	TGTGCCAGCAGCTTAGAGTCACAGGGGTACCAAGAGACCCAGTACTTC
TRBV6-1	.	TRBD2	TRBJ2-1	CASSPLAGPTYNEQFF	TGTGCCAGCAGTCCCCTAGCGGGACCGACTTACAATGAGCAGTTCTTC
TRBV7-3	.	.	TRBJ1-5	CASSLQHNQPQHF	TGTGCCAGCAGCCTACAGCACAATCAGCCCCAGCATTTT
TRBV10-3	.	TRBD2	TRBJ2-2	CAVVSGSNTGELFF	TGTGCCGTCGTTAGCGGGTCGAACACCGGGGAGCTGTTTTTT
TRBV20-1	many	.	TRBJ2-2	CSARGTGELFF	TGCAGTGCTAGGGGCACCGGGGAGCTGTTTTTT
TRBV7-3	few	.	TRBJ2-7	CASSFNNYEQYF	TGTGCCAGCAGCTTCAACAACTACGAGCAGTACTTC
TRBV10-3	few	.	TRBJ1-1	CAIGGYKDTEAFF	TGTGCCATCGGGGGTTATAAGGACACTGAAGCTTTCTTT
TRBV3-1	.	TRBD2	TRBJ2-7	CASTQTSGRAGTYEQYF	TGTGCCAGCACCCAGACTAGCGGGAGGGCCGGAACCTACGAGCAGTACTTC
TRBV7-8	.	TRBD2	TRBJ2-7	CASSLALLAGVSYEQYF	TGTGCCAGCAGCTTAGCCTTACTAGCGGGAGTCTCCTACGAGCAGTACTTC
TRBV12-3/TRBV12-4	few	TRBD2	TRBJ2-7	CASSSPGRDFKYEQYF	TGTGCCAGCAGTTCCCCCGGGAGGGACTTTAAATACGAGCAGTACTTC
TRBV2	few	.	TRBJ2-5	CASSGLGGETQYF	TGTGCCAGCAGTGGTCTGGGTGGAGAGACCCAGTACTTC
TRBV5-1	.	.	TRBJ2-3	CASSFLRGTQYF	TGCGCCAGCAGCTTCCTCAGGGGTACGCAGTATTTT
TRBV9	.	.	TRBJ2-1	CASSVGTKAYEQFF	TGTGCCAGCAGCGTAGGGACTAAGGCCTATGAGCAGTTCTTC
TRBV5-1	.	TRBD2	TRBJ2-1	CASRPLGGRANEQFF	TGCGCCAGCCGCCCCCTCGGCGGGAGGGCCAATGAGCAGTTCTTC
TRBV20-1	few	.	TRBJ2-5	CSARMAGSGTQYF	TGCAGTGCTAGAATGGCGGGCTCCGGGACCCAGTACTTC
TRBV5-1	.	.	TRBJ1-1	CASSTGSANTEAFF	TGCGCCAGCAGCACCGGTTCGGCTAACACTGAAGCTTTCTTT
TRBV20-1	few	TRBD1	TRBJ2-5	CSARDRASQETQYF	TGCAGTGCCCGGGACAGGGCGTCCCAAGAGACCCAGTACTTC